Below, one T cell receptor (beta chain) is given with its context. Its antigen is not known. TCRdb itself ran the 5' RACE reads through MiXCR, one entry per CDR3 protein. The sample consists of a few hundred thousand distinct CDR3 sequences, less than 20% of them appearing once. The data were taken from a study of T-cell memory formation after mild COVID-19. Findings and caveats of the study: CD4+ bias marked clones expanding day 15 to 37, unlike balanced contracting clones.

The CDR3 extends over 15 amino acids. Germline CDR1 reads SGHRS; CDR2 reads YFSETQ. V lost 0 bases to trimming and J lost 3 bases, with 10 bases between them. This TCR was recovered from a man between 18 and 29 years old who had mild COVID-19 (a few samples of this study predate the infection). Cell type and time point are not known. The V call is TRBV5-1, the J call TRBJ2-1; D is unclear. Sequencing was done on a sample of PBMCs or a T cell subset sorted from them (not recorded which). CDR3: CASSLAQAIYNEQFF. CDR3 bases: TGCGCCAGCAGCTTGGCCCAAGCAATCTACAATGAGCAGTTCTTC.